The rows below give T cell receptor beta chains drawn from one sample of a study of T-cell reconstitution after alpha-beta-depleted transplantation in children. TCRdb called the PCR reads again in MiXCR, with one record for every CDR3 protein. The sample holds 450,000 to 550,000 distinct CDR3 sequences, roughly an eighth seen once. Sample: PBMCs, mostly from graft donor cells, taken 180 days after TCRalphabeta/CD19-depleted stem cell transplant. These receptors came from a female patient aged 2-15 years who had a stem cell transplant for aplastic anemia, so the T cells may come from the graft donor. CDR3s include the opening cysteine and the closing phenylalanine or tryptophan. The order of the fields is J gene, clone size, V gene, CDR3 protein. Clone size is shown for a subset of rows, as once, few, many or a class of expanded clone.

j_gene: TRBJ2-7; abundance: .; v_gene: TRBV5-4; CDR3aa: CASTMGRSMTYEQYF
j_gene: TRBJ2-1; abundance: few; v_gene: TRBV20-1; CDR3aa: CSARAPVAGGEVF
j_gene: TRBJ1-5; abundance: many; v_gene: TRBV12-3/TRBV12-4; CDR3aa: CASSLARGGFNQPQHF
j_gene: TRBJ2-7; abundance: few; v_gene: TRBV29-1; CDR3aa: CSAHFSSGASYEQYF
j_gene: TRBJ1-2; abundance: many; v_gene: TRBV5-1; CDR3aa: CASSDVYLRSYTF
j_gene: TRBJ2-1; abundance: few; v_gene: TRBV3-1; CDR3aa: CASSLQWALYNEQFF
j_gene: TRBJ1-4; abundance: few; v_gene: TRBV7-8; CDR3aa: CASSFRLGQGDEKLFF
j_gene: TRBJ2-1; abundance: few; v_gene: TRBV20-1; CDR3aa: CSARGASGQPRGNEQFF
j_gene: TRBJ1-1; abundance: .; v_gene: TRBV7-2; CDR3aa: CASSFSNTEAFF
j_gene: TRBJ2-3; abundance: .; v_gene: TRBV4-3; CDR3aa: CASSQEPQWTQYF
j_gene: TRBJ1-3; abundance: .; v_gene: TRBV6-2/TRBV6-3; CDR3aa: CASNYGNTIYF
j_gene: TRBJ2-1; abundance: .; v_gene: TRBV29-1; CDR3aa: CSVERGNEQFF
j_gene: TRBJ2-7; abundance: few; v_gene: TRBV4-2; CDR3aa: CASSLGGGTDSYEQYF
j_gene: TRBJ1-1; abundance: .; v_gene: TRBV10-2; CDR3aa: CASSESRGKDTDAFF
j_gene: TRBJ1-2; abundance: .; v_gene: TRBV29-1; CDR3aa: CSVVVRGDYGYTF
j_gene: TRBJ2-3; abundance: .; v_gene: TRBV4-3; CDR3aa: CASSQGSSGSGDTQYF
j_gene: TRBJ2-5; abundance: .; v_gene: TRBV24-1; CDR3aa: CATSEPKTGGVGETQYF
j_gene: TRBJ1-1; abundance: few; v_gene: TRBV4-3; CDR3aa: CASSQAGQMNTEAFF
j_gene: TRBJ1-5; abundance: few; v_gene: TRBV28; CDR3aa: CASTPWEGVNQPQHF
j_gene: TRBJ2-1; abundance: .; v_gene: TRBV7-2; CDR3aa: CASRFTGTIYNEQFF
j_gene: TRBJ2-5; abundance: .; v_gene: TRBV29-1; CDR3aa: CSVELKVGLAAIETQYF
j_gene: TRBJ1-4; abundance: .; v_gene: TRBV12-3/TRBV12-4; CDR3aa: CASRGGGRPLATNEKLFF
j_gene: TRBJ2-2; abundance: .; v_gene: TRBV24-1; CDR3aa: CATSEPGVSIGELFF
j_gene: TRBJ2-7; abundance: few; v_gene: TRBV4-2; CDR3aa: CASSQADSTYEQYF
j_gene: TRBJ2-6; abundance: .; v_gene: TRBV9; CDR3aa: CASSVGSGTPVSGANGLTF
j_gene: TRBJ1-1; abundance: few; v_gene: TRBV7-3; CDR3aa: CASSLRGHHMNTEAFF
j_gene: TRBJ1-4; abundance: few; v_gene: TRBV7-2; CDR3aa: CASSQTRQVINEKLFF
j_gene: TRBJ1-1; abundance: .; v_gene: TRBV6-1; CDR3aa: CASSHRTGNTEAFF
j_gene: TRBJ2-5; abundance: few; v_gene: TRBV24-1; CDR3aa: CATRGQGGETQYF
j_gene: TRBJ2-7; abundance: .; v_gene: TRBV11-2; CDR3aa: CASSFGTSGRASYEQYF
j_gene: TRBJ1-1; abundance: .; v_gene: TRBV12-3/TRBV12-4; CDR3aa: CASSIKMNTEAFF
j_gene: TRBJ2-7; abundance: many; v_gene: TRBV29-1; CDR3aa: CSVVVGTVSYEQYF
j_gene: TRBJ2-4; abundance: few; v_gene: TRBV20-1; CDR3aa: CSAHSAKNIQYF
j_gene: TRBJ1-5; abundance: few; v_gene: TRBV20-1; CDR3aa: CSPTGPNQPQHF
j_gene: TRBJ2-1; abundance: .; v_gene: TRBV24-1; CDR3aa: CATSDSPPWDLGDNEQFF
j_gene: TRBJ2-7; abundance: .; v_gene: TRBV3-1; CDR3aa: CASSQDGQGNYEQYF
j_gene: TRBJ2-7; abundance: .; v_gene: TRBV5-1; CDR3aa: CASSSGTSFDEQYF
j_gene: TRBJ2-7; abundance: .; v_gene: TRBV7-2; CDR3aa: CASSSADLKYF
j_gene: TRBJ1-6; abundance: many; v_gene: TRBV27; CDR3aa: CASSRNRGENSPLHF
j_gene: TRBJ2-7; abundance: many; v_gene: TRBV12-3/TRBV12-4; CDR3aa: CASSLFGLAREQYF
j_gene: TRBJ2-1; abundance: few; v_gene: TRBV20-1; CDR3aa: CSARLAGATEQFF
j_gene: TRBJ2-2; abundance: few; v_gene: TRBV28; CDR3aa: CASSLDQRNTGELFF
j_gene: TRBJ2-3; abundance: .; v_gene: TRBV20-1; CDR3aa: CSARDRGLIDTQYF
j_gene: TRBJ2-5; abundance: .; v_gene: TRBV4-3; CDR3aa: CASSRLAGGGTQYF
j_gene: TRBJ1-1; abundance: many; v_gene: TRBV19; CDR3aa: CASTAGGERAFF
j_gene: TRBJ2-1; abundance: .; v_gene: TRBV20-1; CDR3aa: CSALIAGESYEQFF
j_gene: TRBJ1-3; abundance: .; v_gene: TRBV27; CDR3aa: CASRGQGAGNTIYF
j_gene: TRBJ1-1; abundance: few; v_gene: TRBV7-2; CDR3aa: CASSQGVRTTEAFF
j_gene: TRBJ2-1; abundance: .; v_gene: TRBV12-3/TRBV12-4; CDR3aa: CASSLGTGRDRNEQFF
j_gene: TRBJ2-7; abundance: .; v_gene: TRBV7-6; CDR3aa: CASSLGQGQDEQYF
j_gene: TRBJ1-3; abundance: .; v_gene: TRBV7-9; CDR3aa: CASSLVSFSGNTIYF
j_gene: TRBJ2-3; abundance: .; v_gene: TRBV7-3; CDR3aa: CASSLFSPNRGTDTQYF
j_gene: TRBJ2-5; abundance: few; v_gene: TRBV9; CDR3aa: CASSVGQDQETQYF
j_gene: TRBJ2-7; abundance: .; v_gene: TRBV7-2; CDR3aa: CASSSRTISSYEQYF